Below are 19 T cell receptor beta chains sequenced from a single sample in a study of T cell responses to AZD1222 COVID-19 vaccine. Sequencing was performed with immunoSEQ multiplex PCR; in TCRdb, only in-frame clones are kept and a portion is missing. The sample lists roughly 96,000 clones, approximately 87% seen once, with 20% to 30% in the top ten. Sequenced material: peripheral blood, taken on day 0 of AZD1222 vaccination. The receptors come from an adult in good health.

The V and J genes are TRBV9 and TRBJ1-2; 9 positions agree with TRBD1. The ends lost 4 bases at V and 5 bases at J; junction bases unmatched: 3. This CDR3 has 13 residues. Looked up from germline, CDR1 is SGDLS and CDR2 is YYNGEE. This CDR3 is CASSPDRGYGYTF. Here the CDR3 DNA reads TGTGCCAGCAGCCCGGACAGGGGATATGGCTACACCTTC.

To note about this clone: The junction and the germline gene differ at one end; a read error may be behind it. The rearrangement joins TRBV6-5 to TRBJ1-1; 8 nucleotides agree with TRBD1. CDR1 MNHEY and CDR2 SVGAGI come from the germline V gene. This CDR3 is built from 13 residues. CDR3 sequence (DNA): TGTGCTAGCAGTATCAGGGGGCGGACTGAAGCTTTCTTT. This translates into CASSIRGRTEAFF.

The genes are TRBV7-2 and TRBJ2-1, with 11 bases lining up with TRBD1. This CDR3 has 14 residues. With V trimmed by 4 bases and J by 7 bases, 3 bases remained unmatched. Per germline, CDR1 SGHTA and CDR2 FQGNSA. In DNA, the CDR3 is TGTGCCAGCAGCTACGGACAGGGGGCGAATGAGCAGTTCTTC. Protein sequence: CASSYGQGANEQFF. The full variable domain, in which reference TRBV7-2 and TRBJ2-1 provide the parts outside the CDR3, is GAGVSQSPSNKVTEKGKDVELRCDPISGHTALYWYRQSLGQGLEFLIYFQGNSAPDKSGLPSDRFSAERTGGSVSTLTIQRTQQEDSAVYLCASSYGQGANEQFFGPGTRLTVL.

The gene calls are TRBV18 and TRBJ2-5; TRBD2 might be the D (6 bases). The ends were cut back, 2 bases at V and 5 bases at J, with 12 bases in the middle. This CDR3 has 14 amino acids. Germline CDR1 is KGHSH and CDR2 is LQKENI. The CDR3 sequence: CASSPGGLPETQYF. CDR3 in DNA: TGTGCCAGCTCACCAGGGGGACTCCCGGAGACCCAGTACTTC.

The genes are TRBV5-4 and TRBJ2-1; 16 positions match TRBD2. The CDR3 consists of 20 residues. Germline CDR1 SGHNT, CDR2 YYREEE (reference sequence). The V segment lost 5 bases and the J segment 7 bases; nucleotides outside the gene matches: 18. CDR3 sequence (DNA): TGTGCCAGCAGTCCCGGGACTAGCGGGAGGGCCGGTCGGGTCGGAAATGAGCAGTTCTTC. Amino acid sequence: CASSPGTSGRAGRVGNEQFF.

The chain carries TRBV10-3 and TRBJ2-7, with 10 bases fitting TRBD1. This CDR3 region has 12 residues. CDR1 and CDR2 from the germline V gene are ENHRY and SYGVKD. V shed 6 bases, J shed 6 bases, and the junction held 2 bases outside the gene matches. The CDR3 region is CAIRGTGAEQYF. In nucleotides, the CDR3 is TGTGCCATCAGGGGGACAGGGGCCGAGCAGTACTTC.

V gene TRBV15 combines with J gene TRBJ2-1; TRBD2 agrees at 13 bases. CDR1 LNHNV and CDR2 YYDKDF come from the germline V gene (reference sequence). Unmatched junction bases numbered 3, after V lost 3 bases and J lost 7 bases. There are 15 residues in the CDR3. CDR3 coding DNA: TGTGCCACCAGCAGCGGGACTAGCGGGAAAAATGAGCAGTTCTTC. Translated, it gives CATSSGTSGKNEQFF.

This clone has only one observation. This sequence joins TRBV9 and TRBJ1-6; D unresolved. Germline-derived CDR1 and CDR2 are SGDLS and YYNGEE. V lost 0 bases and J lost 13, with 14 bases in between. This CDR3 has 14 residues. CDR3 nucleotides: TGTGCCAGCAGCGTAGCTACATCGGCAGCCCCCCTCCACTTT. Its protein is CASSVATSAAPLHF. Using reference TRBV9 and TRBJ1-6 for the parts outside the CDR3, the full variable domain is DSGVTQTPKHLITATGQRVTLRCSPRSGDLSVYWYQQSLDQGLQFLIQYYNGEERAKGNILERFSAQQFPDLHSELNLSSLELGDSALYFCASSVATSAAPLHFGNGTRLTVT.

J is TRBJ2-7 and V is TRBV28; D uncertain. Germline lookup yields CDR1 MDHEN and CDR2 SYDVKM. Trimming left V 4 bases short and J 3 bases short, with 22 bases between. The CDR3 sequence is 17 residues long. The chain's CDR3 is CASSSTPWSPFLYEQYF. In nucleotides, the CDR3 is TGTGCCAGCAGTTCCACCCCTTGGAGTCCTTTCCTCTACGAGCAGTACTTC.

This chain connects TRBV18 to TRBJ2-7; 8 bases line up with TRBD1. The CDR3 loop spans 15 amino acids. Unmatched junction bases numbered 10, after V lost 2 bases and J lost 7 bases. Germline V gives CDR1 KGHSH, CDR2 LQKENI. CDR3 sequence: CASSPWGQGAKEQYF. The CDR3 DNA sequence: TGTGCCAGCTCACCATGGGGCCAGGGGGCGAAAGAGCAGTACTTC.

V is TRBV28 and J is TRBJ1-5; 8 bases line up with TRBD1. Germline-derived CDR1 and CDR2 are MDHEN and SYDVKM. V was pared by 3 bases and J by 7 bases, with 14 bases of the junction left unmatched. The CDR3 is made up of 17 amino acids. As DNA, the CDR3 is TGTGCCAGCAGTTTGAGGCCGCAGGGGGCGAGAGGGCAGCCCCAGCATTTT. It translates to CASSLRPQGARGQPQHF.

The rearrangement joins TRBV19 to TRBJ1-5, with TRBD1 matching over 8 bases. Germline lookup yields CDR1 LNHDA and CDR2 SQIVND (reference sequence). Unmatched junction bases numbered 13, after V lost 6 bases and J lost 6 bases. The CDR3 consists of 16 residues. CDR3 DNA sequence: TGTGCCAGTAGCCCTATCCCCGACAGGGGCGTTCAGCCCCAGCATTTT. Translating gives CASSPIPDRGVQPQHF.

CDR3 in amino acids: CASSPGDRKETQYF. The CDR3 nucleotides are TGTGCCAGCAGCCCGGGGGACAGAAAAGAGACCCAGTACTTC. The V gene is TRBV5-4, the J gene TRBJ2-5; D possibly corresponds to TRBD1 (7 bases). Germline loops: CDR1 SGHNT, CDR2 YYREEE (reference sequence). The CDR3 has 14 residues. Trimming took 4 bases from V and 3 from J, leaving 13 bases between them.

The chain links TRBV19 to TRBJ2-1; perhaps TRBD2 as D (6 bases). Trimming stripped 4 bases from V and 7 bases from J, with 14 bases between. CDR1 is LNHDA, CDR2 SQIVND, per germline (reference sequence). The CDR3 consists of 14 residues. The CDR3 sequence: CASSRDTEGNEQFF. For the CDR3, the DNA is TGTGCCAGTAGTAGAGACACGGAGGGGAATGAGCAGTTCTTC.

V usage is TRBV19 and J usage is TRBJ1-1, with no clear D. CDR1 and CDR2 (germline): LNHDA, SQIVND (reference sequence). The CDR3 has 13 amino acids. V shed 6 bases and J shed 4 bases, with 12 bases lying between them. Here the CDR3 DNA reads TGTGCCAGTAGCATTGCGGAGGTCACTGAAGCTTTCTTT. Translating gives CASSIAEVTEAFF. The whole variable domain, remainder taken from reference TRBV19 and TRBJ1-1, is DGGITQSPKYLFRKEGQNVTLSCEQNLNHDAMYWYRQDPGQGLRLIYYSQIVNDFQKGDIAEGYSVSREKKESFPLTVTSAQKNPTAFYLCASSIAEVTEAFFGQGTRLTVV.

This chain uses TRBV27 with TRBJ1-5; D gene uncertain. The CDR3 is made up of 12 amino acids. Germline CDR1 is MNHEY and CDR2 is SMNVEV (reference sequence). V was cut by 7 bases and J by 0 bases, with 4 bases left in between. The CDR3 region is CASKNSNQPQHF. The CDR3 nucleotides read TGTGCCAGCAAGAATAGCAATCAGCCCCAGCATTTT.

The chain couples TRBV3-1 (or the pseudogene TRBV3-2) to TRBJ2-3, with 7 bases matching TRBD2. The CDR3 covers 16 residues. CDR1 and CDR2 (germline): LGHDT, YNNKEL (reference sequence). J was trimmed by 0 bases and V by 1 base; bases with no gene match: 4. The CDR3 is CASSQGNSGSTDTQYF. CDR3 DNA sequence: TGTGCCAGCAGCCAAGGGAATAGCGGGAGCACAGATACGCAGTATTTT.

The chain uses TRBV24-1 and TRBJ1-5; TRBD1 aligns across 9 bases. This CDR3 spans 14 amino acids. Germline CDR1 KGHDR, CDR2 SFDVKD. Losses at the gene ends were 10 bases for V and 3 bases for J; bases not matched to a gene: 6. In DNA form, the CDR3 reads TGTGCCACAGGGACAGGGTTTAACAATCAGCCCCAGCATTTT. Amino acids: CATGTGFNNQPQHF.

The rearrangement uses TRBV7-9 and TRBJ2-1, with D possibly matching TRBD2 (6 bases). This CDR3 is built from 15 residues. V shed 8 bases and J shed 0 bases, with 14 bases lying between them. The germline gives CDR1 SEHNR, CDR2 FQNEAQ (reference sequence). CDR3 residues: CASAGGVGSYNEQFF. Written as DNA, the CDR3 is TGTGCCAGCGCTGGAGGGGTAGGCTCCTACAATGAGCAGTTCTTC.